These T cell receptor beta chains were read from a single sample in a study of beta chain features in type 1 diabetes. Assay used: immunoSEQ multiplex PCR; TCRdb lists only in-frame clones, some missing. The table records about 250,000 clones, over 12% of them present only once. The sample taken for sequencing was naive CD4+ T cells from blood. All receptors come from a woman aged 40-49 years in good health. Each CDR3 is given with its conserved first and last residue. A D gene is named only where the DNA matches it firmly. Size tells how often a clone was seen (once, few, many) or the class of an expanded clone, and some rows leave it out.

few,TRBV11-2,TRBD1,TRBJ2-3,CASSNRGHTDTQYF,TGTGCCAGCAGCAACAGGGGTCACACAGATACGCAGTATTTT
.,TRBV11-2,TRBD2,TRBJ2-7,CASSLARGGGDEQYF,TGTGCCAGCAGCTTAGCCCGGGGGGGCGGCGACGAGCAGTACTTC
few,TRBV10-2,.,TRBJ1-2,CASSANTPDGYTF,TGCGCCAGCAGTGCGAATACCCCGGATGGCTACACCTTC
many,TRBV23-1,TRBD1,TRBJ1-1,CASSQGGTADTEAFF,TGCGCCAGCAGTCAGGGTGGGACAGCAGACACTGAAGCTTTCTTT
.,TRBV29-1,.,TRBJ2-1,CSAPFEGGSYEQFF,TGCAGCGCGCCCTTCGAGGGGGGGAGCTATGAGCAGTTCTTC
.,TRBV4-1,.,TRBJ1-1,CAIPGGGTEAFF,TGCGCCATCCCCGGGGGGGGGACTGAAGCTTTCTTT
few,TRBV6-5,.,TRBJ2-3,CASGGREGDTQYF,TGTGCCAGCGGTGGCAGGGAAGGAGATACGCAGTATTTT
few,TRBV5-1,.,TRBJ1-4,CASSRGQSEKLFF,TGCGCCAGCAGCCGGGGACAATCCGAAAAACTGTTTTTT
few,TRBV5-8,TRBD1,TRBJ2-2,CASTGDRGRTGELFF,TGTGCCAGCACCGGTGACAGGGGGCGGACCGGGGAGCTGTTTTTT
.,TRBV7-2,.,TRBJ2-7,CASKTGTYEQYF,TGTGCCAGCAAGACAGGAACCTACGAGCAGTACTTC
few,TRBV5-1,TRBD1,TRBJ1-1,CASSQGGTGTEAFF,TGCGCCAGCAGTCAAGGGGGCACGGGCACTGAAGCTTTCTTT
few,TRBV11-2,.,TRBJ1-3,CASSLGRTTIGNTIYF,TGTGCCAGCAGCTTAGGGCGGACAACCATTGGAAACACCATATATTTT
few,TRBV7-9,.,TRBJ1-1,CASSLESTVNTEAFF,TGTGCCAGCAGCTTAGAATCTACCGTGAACACTGAAGCTTTCTTT
.,TRBV5-1,.,TRBJ2-7,CASSLASGGPYEQYF,TGCGCCAGCAGCTTGGCTTCCGGGGGGCCCTACGAGCAGTACTTC
.,TRBV5-1,.,TRBJ2-7,CASSLVAVSRHSYEQYF,TGCGCCAGCAGCTTGGTGGCTGTGTCCAGACATTCCTACGAGCAGTACTTC
.,TRBV6-1,.,TRBJ1-2,CASKGGASGYTF,TGTGCCAGCAAAGGGGGGGCTAGTGGCTACACCTTC
few,TRBV6-6,TRBD1,TRBJ2-1,CASSYSRDRGPNEQFF,TGTGCCAGCAGTTACTCTCGGGACAGGGGGCCGAATGAGCAGTTCTTC
many,TRBV4-3,TRBD1,TRBJ1-4,CASSQGQGDEKLFF,TGCGCCAGCAGCCAAGGACAGGGGGATGAAAAACTGTTTTTT
few,TRBV7-2,.,TRBJ1-2,CASSSEYGYTF,TGTGCCAGCAGCTCAGAATATGGCTACACCTTC
few,TRBV18,TRBD1,TRBJ2-1,CASSPETGGNEQFF,TGTGCCAGCTCACCCGAAACAGGGGGCAATGAGCAGTTCTTC
.,TRBV7-2,.,TRBJ1-6,CASSLSQGLFTSPLHF,TGTGCCAGCAGCTTGTCCCAGGGGCTCTTCACTTCACCCCTCCACTTT
.,TRBV18,TRBD2,TRBJ2-5,CASSPPASGGQETQYF,TGTGCCAGCTCACCACCGGCCAGCGGGGGCCAAGAGACCCAGTACTTC
.,TRBV28,TRBD1,TRBJ1-2,CASSTGDRAYGYTF,TGTGCCAGCAGTACCGGGGACAGGGCGTATGGCTACACCTTC
few,TRBV2,TRBD1,TRBJ2-4,CASSEVGQGANIQYF,TGTGCCAGCAGTGAAGTGGGACAGGGGGCAAACATTCAGTACTTC
few,TRBV5-1,.,TRBJ1-2,CASSLNDGANYGYTF,TGCGCCAGCAGCTTGAACGACGGAGCTAACTATGGCTACACCTTC
few,TRBV13,TRBD2,TRBJ2-2,CASAGLAGSTGELFF,TGTGCCAGCGCCGGGCTAGCGGGGTCCACCGGGGAGCTGTTTTTT
.,TRBV27,.,TRBJ2-7,CASSLFSPQDEQYF,TGTGCCAGCAGTTTATTTAGTCCCCAGGACGAGCAGTACTTC
.,TRBV7-2,.,TRBJ2-7,CASRESSYEQYF,TGTGCCAGCAGGGAGAGCTCCTACGAGCAGTACTTC
.,TRBV2,TRBD1,TRBJ1-2,CASSQGQLNYGYTF,TGTGCCAGCAGTCAGGGACAGTTGAACTATGGCTACACCTTC
.,TRBV11-2,.,TRBJ2-7,CASSPAGTSEQYF,TGTGCCAGCAGCCCCGCCGGGACAAGCGAGCAGTACTTC
.,TRBV7-9,TRBD1,TRBJ2-6,CASRQDRGAGANVLTF,TGTGCCAGCAGGCAGGACAGGGGGGCTGGGGCCAACGTCCTGACTTTC
.,TRBV7-9,.,TRBJ2-1,CASSLSAWSSYNEQFF,TGTGCCAGCAGCTTATCGGCCTGGAGCTCCTACAATGAGCAGTTCTTC
few,TRBV11-2,.,TRBJ2-2,CASSSVSGELFF,TGTGCCAGCAGTTCTGTGAGCGGGGAGCTGTTTTTT
few,TRBV5-1,.,TRBJ2-5,CASSFQPPSYSVQETQYF,TGCGCCAGCAGCTTCCAACCTCCCTCCTACTCCGTCCAAGAGACCCAGTACTTC
.,TRBV2,TRBD2,TRBJ2-3,CATRGGTSGGRDTQYF,TGTGCCACCAGAGGGGGGACTAGCGGGGGCAGAGATACGCAGTATTTT
few,TRBV6-1,.,TRBJ2-1,CASSSSSSYNEQFF,TGTGCCAGCAGTTCGTCGAGCTCCTACAATGAGCAGTTCTTC
few,TRBV14,.,TRBJ2-7,CASSRRGKQYF,TGTGCCAGCAGCCGTAGGGGGAAGCAGTACTTC
few,TRBV5-1,.,TRBJ1-2,CASRQGTANYGYTF,TGCGCCAGCCGGCAGGGTACAGCTAACTATGGCTACACCTTC
few,TRBV29-1,.,TRBJ1-1,CSAGFDEAFF,TGCAGCGCGGGATTCGATGAAGCTTTCTTT
.,TRBV5-1,TRBD1,TRBJ2-3,CASSSGQGTDTQYF,TGCGCCAGCAGTTCTGGACAGGGCACAGATACGCAGTATTTT
.,TRBV18,.,TRBJ1-4,CASSPASATNEKLFF,TGTGCCAGCTCACCAGCTTCTGCGACTAATGAAAAACTGTTTTTT
once,TRBV6-4,.,TRBJ2-2,CASSALQGTGELFF,TGTGCCAGCAGTGCCCTACAGGGCACCGGGGAGCTGTTTTTT
.,TRBV5-8,TRBD2,TRBJ2-7,CASSRGGRGSYEQYF,TGTGCCAGCAGCAGGGGAGGGAGAGGCTCCTACGAGCAGTACTTC
few,TRBV19,.,TRBJ2-5,CASSIGRPLQETQYF,TGTGCCAGTAGTATAGGAAGGCCACTACAAGAGACCCAGTACTTC
.,TRBV5-4,TRBD2,TRBJ2-5,CASSLELAGLPQETQYF,TGTGCCAGCAGCTTGGAACTAGCGGGACTACCCCAAGAGACCCAGTACTTC
.,TRBV4-1,.,TRBJ1-5,CASSQESGQPQHF,TGCGCCAGCAGCCAAGAATCAGGTCAGCCCCAGCATTTT